Following are 10 T cell receptor beta chains from one sample sequenced in a study of cytomegalovirus exposure and HLA in healthy donors. Vbeta (60) and Jbeta (13) primers were used in the PCR. TCRdb keeps only in-frame clones here, not all; method: immunoSEQ multiplex PCR. The sample has 120,000 or so clones; over 80% are singletons. The sample comprised PBMCs. Source of these receptors: a man between 50 and 59 years old in good health and CMV-seronegative.

The V call is TRBV29-1, the J call TRBJ2-7, with no clear D. With 4 bases removed from V and 3 bases from J, the gap between germline ends came to 4 bases. Germline loops: CDR1 SQVTM, CDR2 ANQGSEA. The CDR3 length is 10 residues. CDR3 in amino acids: CSVAHYEQYF. The CDR3 nucleotides read TGCAGCGTTGCACACTACGAGCAGTACTTC.

The table lists this clone with a few counts. The chain employs TRBV5-1 and TRBJ1-6, with a possible D match to TRBD1 (5 bases). The CDR3 runs 13 residues. V dropped 5 bases and J dropped 7 bases, with 10 bases sitting between them. CDR1 SGHRS and CDR2 YFSETQ come from the germline V gene. The CDR3, as DNA: TGCGCCAGCAGGCGAGACAGCAATTCACCCCTCCACTTT. This sequence encodes CASRRDSNSPLHF.

J is TRBJ2-5 and V is TRBV29-1; weak D call: TRBD2 (5 bases). Germline V CDR1 and CDR2: SQVTM, ANQGSEA. The CDR3 runs to 13 residues. The V end lost 5 bases, the J end lost 3 bases, and 13 bases lay between the germline ends. CDR3 nucleotides: TGCAGCGTTCGAACGTACGGGGAAGAGACCCAGTACTTC. This encodes CSVRTYGEETQYF.

This rearrangement joins TRBV28 to TRBJ1-5; 8 nucleotides align to TRBD1. After removal of 6 bases from V and 7 bases from J, the junction contained 8 bases not matched to a gene. The length of the CDR3 is 14 residues. Germline CDR1 is MDHEN and CDR2 is SYDVKM. The CDR3 bases are TGTGCCAGCAGCAGAGACAGGGGTGGACAGCCCCAGCATTTT. This encodes CASSRDRGGQPQHF.

The chain carries TRBV7-3 and TRBJ2-3; possibly TRBD1 for D (6 bases). CDR1 SGHTA and CDR2 FQGTGA come from the germline V gene. This CDR3 is built from 16 residues. V was trimmed by 1 base and J by 0 bases, leaving 11 bases between them. The CDR3 DNA follows: TGTGCCAGCAGCTTAATGGGGGCAGATAGCACAGATACGCAGTATTTT. It codes for CASSLMGADSTDTQYF.

This clone occurred once. V is TRBV28 and J is TRBJ2-1; 8 bases map to TRBD2. This CDR3 contains 19 residues. The J segment lost 3 bases and the V segment lost 7 bases, leaving 20 bases of the junction unmatched. Germline CDR1 and CDR2: MDHEN and SYDVKM. Here the CDR3 DNA reads TGTGCCAGCACTAGCCCAAGTAGTTTCGGCGGGGGGAACTACAATGAGCAGTTCTTC. This translates into CASTSPSSFGGGNYNEQFF.

The rearrangement uses TRBV4-2 and TRBJ2-1, with 8 bases that match TRBD2. Trimming cost V 1 base and J 3 bases; bases outside gene matches: 5. This CDR3 has 16 amino acids. Looked up from germline, CDR1 is LGHNA and CDR2 is YNFKEQ. The DNA for the CDR3 is TGTGCCAGCAGCCAAGGCGGACTAGCCAGCTACAATGAGCAGTTCTTC. It is translated as CASSQGGLASYNEQFF.

The chain couples TRBV5-1 to TRBJ2-2; the match to TRBD2 covers 11 bases. Germline V gene data show CDR1 as SGHRS and CDR2 as YFSETQ. Unmatched junction bases numbered 8, after V lost 3 bases and J lost 4 bases. The CDR3 sequence is 17 residues long. CDR3 sequence reads: CASSSPVAGGVTGELFF. The CDR3 nucleotides read TGCGCCAGCAGCTCGCCAGTAGCGGGAGGGGTCACCGGGGAGCTGTTTTTT.

The rearrangement links TRBV5-4 to TRBJ2-1; the match to TRBD2 covers 11 bases. CDR1 is SGHNT and CDR2 is YYREEE in the germline V gene (reference sequence). The CDR3 has 19 amino acids. The ends lost 4 bases at V and 3 bases at J; junction bases unmatched: 15. The CDR3: CASSGKTSGAVLNYNEQFF. The CDR3 nucleotides are TGTGCCAGCAGCGGAAAGACTAGCGGGGCGGTTCTCAACTACAATGAGCAGTTCTTC.

The V gene is TRBV7-2, the J gene TRBJ1-2; D perhaps matches TRBD1 (5 bases). Germline V gene data show CDR1 as SGHTA and CDR2 as FQGNSA. This CDR3 spans 16 amino acids. Trimming cost V 4 bases and J 6 bases, with 21 bases left between them. CDR3 bases: TGTGCCAGCAGCTGGGACGGGGACTCCACACTCGATGGCTACACCTTC. This encodes CASSWDGDSTLDGYTF.